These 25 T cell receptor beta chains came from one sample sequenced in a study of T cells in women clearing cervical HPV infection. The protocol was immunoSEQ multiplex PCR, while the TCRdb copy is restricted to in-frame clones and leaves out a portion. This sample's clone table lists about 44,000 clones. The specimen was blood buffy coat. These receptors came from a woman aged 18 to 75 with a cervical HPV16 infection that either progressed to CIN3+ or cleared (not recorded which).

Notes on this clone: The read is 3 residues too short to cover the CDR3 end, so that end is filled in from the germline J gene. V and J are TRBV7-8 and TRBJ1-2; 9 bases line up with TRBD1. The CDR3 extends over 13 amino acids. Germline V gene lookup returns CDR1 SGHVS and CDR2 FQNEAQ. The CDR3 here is CASSAGQGGGYTF. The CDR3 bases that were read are TGTGCCAGCAGCGCGGGACAGGGAGGAGGC. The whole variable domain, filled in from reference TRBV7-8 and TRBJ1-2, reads GAGVSQSPRYKVAKRGQDVALRCDPISGHVSLFWYQQALGQGPEFLTYFQNEAQLDKSGLPSDRFFAERPEGSVSTLKIQRTQQEDSAVYLCASSAGQGGGYTFGSGTRLTVV.

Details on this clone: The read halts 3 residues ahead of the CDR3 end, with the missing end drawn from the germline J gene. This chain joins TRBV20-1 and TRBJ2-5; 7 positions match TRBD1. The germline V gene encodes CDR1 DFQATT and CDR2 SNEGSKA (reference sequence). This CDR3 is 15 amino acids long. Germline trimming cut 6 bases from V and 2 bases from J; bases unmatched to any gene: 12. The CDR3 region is CSADDGQVLQETQYF. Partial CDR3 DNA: TGCAGTGCCGACGACGGACAGGTACTTCAAGAGACC.

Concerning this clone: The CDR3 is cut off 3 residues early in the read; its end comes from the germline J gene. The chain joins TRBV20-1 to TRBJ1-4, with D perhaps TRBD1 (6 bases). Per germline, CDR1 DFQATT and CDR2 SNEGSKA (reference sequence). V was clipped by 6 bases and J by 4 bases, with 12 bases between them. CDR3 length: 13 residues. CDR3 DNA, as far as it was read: TGCAGTGCCCCCGGACAGCTTAATGAAAAA. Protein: CSAPGQLNEK. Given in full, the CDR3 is CSAPGQLNEKLFF.

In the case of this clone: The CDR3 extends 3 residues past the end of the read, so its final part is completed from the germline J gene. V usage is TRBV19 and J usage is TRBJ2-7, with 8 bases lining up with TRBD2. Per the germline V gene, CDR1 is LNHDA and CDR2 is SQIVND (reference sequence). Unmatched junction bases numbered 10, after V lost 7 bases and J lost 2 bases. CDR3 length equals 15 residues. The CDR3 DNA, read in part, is TGTGCCAGTACCCGAAGCGGGAGTAGACCCTACGAG. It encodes CASTRSGSRPYE. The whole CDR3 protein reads CASTRSGSRPYEQYF.

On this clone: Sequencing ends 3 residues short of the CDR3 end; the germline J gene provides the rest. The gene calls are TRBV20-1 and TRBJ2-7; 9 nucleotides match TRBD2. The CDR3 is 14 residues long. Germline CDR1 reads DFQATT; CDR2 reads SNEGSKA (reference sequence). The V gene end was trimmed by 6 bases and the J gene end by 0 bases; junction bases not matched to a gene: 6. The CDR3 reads CSALLAGSSYEQYF. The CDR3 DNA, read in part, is TGCAGTGCACTCCTAGCGGGGAGCTCCTACGAG.

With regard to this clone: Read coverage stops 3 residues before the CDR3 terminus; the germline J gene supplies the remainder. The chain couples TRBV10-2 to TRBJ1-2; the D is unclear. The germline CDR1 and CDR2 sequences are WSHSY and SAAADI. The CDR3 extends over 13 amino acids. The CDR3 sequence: CASSRPGLQIYTF. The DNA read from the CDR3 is TGCGCCAGCAGTCGACCGGGTCTACAAATC.

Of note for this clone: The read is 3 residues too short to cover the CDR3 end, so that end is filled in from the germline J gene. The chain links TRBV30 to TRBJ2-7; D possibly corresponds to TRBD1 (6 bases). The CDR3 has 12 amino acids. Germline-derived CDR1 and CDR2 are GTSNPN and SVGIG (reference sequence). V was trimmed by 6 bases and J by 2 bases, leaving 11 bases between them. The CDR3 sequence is CACQQGPYEQYF. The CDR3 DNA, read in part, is TGTGCCTGCCAACAGGGACCCTACGAG. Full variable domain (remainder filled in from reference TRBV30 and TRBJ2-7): SQTIHQWPATLVQPVGSPLSLECTVEGTSNPNLYWYRQAAGRGLQLLFYSVGIGQISSEVPQNLSASRPQDRQFILSSKKLLLSDSGFYLCACQQGPYEQYFGPGTRLTVT.

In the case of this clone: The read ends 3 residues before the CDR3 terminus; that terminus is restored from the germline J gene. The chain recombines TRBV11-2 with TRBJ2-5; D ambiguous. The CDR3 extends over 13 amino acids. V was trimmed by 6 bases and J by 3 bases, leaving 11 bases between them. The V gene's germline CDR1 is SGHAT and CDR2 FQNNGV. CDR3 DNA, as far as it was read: TGTGCCAGCAGTCGTCGTTATGAAGAGACC. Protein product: CASSRRYEET. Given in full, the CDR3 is CASSRRYEETQYF. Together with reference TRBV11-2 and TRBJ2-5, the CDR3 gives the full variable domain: EAGVAQSPRYKIIEKRQSVAFWCNPISGHATLYWYQQILGQGPKLLIQFQNNGVVDDSQLPKDRFSAERLKGVDSTLKIQPAKLEDSAVYLCASSRRYEETQYFGPGTRLLVL.

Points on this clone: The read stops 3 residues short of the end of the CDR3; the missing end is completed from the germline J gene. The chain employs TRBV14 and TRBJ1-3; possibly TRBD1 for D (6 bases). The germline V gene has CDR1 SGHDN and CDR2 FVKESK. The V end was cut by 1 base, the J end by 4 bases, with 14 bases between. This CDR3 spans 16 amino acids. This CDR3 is CASSQGGGGRGNTIYF. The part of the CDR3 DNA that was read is TGTGCCAGCAGCCAAGGGGGGGGCGGAAGAGGAAACACC.

CDR3 DNA, as far as it was read: TGCAGTGCTAGATCCGGGGGACTAGCGGGACTCGCAGATACG. Translated: CSARSGGLAGLADT. The CDR3 reads in full as CSARSGGLAGLADTQYF. The chain uses TRBV20-1 and TRBJ2-3; 13 bases are shared with TRBD2. The CDR3 is cut off 3 residues early in the read; its end comes from the germline J gene. Germline V gene lookup returns CDR1 DFQATT and CDR2 SNEGSKA (reference sequence). The CDR3 totals 17 residues. Trimming cost V 2 bases and J 4 bases; bases outside gene matches: 9.

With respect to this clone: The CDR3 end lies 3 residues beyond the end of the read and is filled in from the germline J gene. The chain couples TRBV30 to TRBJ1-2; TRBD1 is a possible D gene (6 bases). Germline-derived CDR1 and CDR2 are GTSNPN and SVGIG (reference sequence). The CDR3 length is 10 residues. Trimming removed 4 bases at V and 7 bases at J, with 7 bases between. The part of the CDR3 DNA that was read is TGTGCCTGGACAGGGGTTGGC. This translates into CAWTGVG. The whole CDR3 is CAWTGVGYTF.

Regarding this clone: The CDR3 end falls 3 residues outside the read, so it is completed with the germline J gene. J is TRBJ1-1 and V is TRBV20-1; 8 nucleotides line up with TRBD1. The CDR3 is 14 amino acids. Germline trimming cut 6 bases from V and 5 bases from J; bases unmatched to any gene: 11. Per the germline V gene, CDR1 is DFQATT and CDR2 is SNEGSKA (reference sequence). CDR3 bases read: TGCAGTGCAAAACAGGGGGAGGGCTGGACTGAA. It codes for CSAKQGEGWTE. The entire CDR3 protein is CSAKQGEGWTEAFF.

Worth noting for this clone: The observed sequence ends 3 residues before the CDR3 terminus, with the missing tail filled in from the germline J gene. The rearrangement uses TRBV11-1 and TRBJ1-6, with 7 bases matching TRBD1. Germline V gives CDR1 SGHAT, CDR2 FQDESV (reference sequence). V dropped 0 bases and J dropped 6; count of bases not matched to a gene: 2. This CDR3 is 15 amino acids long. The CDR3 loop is CASSLATGVNSPLHF. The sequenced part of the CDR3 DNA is TGTGCCAGCAGCTTAGCTACAGGGGTTAATTCACCC. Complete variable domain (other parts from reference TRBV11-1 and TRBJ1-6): EAEVAQSPRYKITEKSQAVAFWCDPISGHATLYWYRQILGQGPELLVQFQDESVVDDSQLPKDRFSAERLKGVDSTLKIQPAELGDSAMYLCASSLATGVNSPLHFGNGTRLTVT.

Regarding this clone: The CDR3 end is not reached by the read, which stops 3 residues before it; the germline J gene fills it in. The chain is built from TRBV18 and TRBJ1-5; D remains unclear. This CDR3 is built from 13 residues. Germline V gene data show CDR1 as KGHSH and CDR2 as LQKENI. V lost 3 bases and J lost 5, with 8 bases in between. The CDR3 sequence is CASSPSVDQPQHF. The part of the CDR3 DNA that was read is TGTGCCAGCTCACCGAGTGTAGATCAGCCC.

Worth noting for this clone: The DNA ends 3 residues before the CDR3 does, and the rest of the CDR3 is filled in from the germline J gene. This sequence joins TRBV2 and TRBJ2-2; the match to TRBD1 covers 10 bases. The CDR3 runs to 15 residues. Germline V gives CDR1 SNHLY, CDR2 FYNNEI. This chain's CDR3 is CASTRQGATNEKLFF. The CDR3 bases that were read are TGTGCCAGCACGAGACAGGGGGCAACTAATGAAAAG.

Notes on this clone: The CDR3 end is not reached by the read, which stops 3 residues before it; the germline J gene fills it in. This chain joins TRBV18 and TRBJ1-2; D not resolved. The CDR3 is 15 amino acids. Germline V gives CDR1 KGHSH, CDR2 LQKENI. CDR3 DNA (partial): TGTGCCAGCTCACCACCTAGCGATAACACAGATACC. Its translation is CASSPPSDNTDT. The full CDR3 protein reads CASSPPSDNTDTYTF.

Partial CDR3 DNA: TGTGCCAGCTCACCGGGGCTGGGGCAGGGGGATGGC. Protein product: CASSPGLGQGDG. The full-length CDR3 reads as CASSPGLGQGDGYTF. This chain links TRBV18 with TRBJ1-2, with 7 bases lining up with TRBD1. The read falls 3 residues short of the CDR3 end, and the missing part is taken from the germline J gene. This CDR3 contains 15 residues. V lost 3 bases to trimming and J lost 6 bases; unmatched junction nucleotides: 10. The germline CDR1 and CDR2 sequences are KGHSH and LQKENI. Together with reference TRBV18 and TRBJ1-2, the CDR3 gives the full variable domain: NAGVMQNPRHLVRRRGQEARLRCSPMKGHSHVYWYRQLPEEGLKFMVYLQKENIIDESGMPKERFSAEFPKEGPSILRIQQVVRGDSAAYFCASSPGLGQGDGYTFGSGTRLTVV.

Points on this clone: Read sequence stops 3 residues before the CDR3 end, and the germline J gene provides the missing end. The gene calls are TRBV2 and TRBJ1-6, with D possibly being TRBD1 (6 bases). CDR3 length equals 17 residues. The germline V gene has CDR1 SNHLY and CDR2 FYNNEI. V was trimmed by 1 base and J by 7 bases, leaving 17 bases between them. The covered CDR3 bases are TGTGCCAGCAGTGAAGGGGGATCGTGGGACACCAATTCACCC. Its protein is CASSEGGSWDTNSP. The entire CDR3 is CASSEGGSWDTNSPLHF.

CDR3 DNA (partial): TGTGCCAGTAGTATAGCAGGGTTCTACAATGAG. This encodes CASSIAGFYNE. The whole CDR3 sequence reads CASSIAGFYNEQFF. V gene TRBV19 combines with J gene TRBJ2-1, with a possible D match to TRBD1 (5 bases). The CDR3 end falls 3 residues outside the read, so it is completed with the germline J gene. The V end was cut by 1 base, the J end by 3 bases, with 7 bases between. From germline, CDR1 is LNHDA and CDR2 SQIVND (reference sequence). CDR3 length: 14 amino acids.

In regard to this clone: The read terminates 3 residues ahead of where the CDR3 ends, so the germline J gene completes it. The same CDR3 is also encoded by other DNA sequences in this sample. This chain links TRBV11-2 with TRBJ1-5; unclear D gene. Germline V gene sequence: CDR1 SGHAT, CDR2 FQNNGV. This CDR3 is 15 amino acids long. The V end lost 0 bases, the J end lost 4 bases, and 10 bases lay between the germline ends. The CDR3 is CASSLDPGRNQPQHF. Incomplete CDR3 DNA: TGTGCCAGCAGCTTAGATCCCGGCAGGAATCAGCCC. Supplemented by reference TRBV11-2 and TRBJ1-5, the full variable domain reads EAGVAQSPRYKIIEKRQSVAFWCNPISGHATLYWYQQILGQGPKLLIQFQNNGVVDDSQLPKDRFSAERLKGVDSTLKIQPAKLEDSAVYLCASSLDPGRNQPQHFGDGTRLSIL.

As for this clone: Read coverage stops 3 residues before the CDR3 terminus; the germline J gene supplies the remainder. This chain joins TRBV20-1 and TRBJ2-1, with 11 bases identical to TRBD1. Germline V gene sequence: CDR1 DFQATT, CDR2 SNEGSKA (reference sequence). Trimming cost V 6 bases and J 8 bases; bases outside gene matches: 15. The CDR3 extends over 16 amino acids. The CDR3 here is CSAQFPRTGGLDEQFF. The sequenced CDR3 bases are TGCAGTGCCCAATTTCCGAGGACAGGGGGCCTCGATGAG.

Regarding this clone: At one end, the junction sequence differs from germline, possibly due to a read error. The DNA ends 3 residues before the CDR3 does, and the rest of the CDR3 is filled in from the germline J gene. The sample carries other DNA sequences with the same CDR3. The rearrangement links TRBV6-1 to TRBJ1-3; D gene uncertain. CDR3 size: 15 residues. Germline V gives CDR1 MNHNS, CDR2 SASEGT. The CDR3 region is CASSGREEGGNTIYF. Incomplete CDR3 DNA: TGTGCCAGCAGTGGCAGAGAGGAGGGTGGAAACACA.

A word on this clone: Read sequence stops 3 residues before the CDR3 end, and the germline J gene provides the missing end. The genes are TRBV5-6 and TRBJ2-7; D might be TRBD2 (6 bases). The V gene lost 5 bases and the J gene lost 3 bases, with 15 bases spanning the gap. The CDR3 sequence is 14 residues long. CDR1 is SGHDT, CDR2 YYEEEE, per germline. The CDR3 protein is CASRQRARGYEQYF. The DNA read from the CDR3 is TGTGCCAGCAGACAGCGAGCGCGGGGCTACGAG.

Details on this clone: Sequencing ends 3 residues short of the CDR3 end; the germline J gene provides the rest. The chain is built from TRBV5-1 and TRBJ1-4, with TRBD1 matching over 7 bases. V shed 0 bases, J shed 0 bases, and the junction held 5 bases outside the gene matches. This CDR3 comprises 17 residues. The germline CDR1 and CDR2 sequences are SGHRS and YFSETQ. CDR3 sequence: CASSLGVTGTTNEKLFF. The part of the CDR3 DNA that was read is TGCGCCAGCAGCTTGGGAGTGACAGGGACAACTAATGAAAAA.

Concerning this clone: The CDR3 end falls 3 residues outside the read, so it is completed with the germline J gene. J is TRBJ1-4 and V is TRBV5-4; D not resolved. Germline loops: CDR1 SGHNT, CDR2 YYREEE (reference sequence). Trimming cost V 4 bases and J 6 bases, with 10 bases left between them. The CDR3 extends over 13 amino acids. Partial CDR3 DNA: TGTGCCAGCAGCCGGGTCGGGGATGAAAAA. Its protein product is CASSRVGDEK. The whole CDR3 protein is CASSRVGDEKLFF.